One sample yielded the 9 T cell receptor beta chains listed below, sequenced in a study of T cells expressing NK-cell markers. TCRdb reprocessed the 5' RACE reads, keeping one entry per CDR3 protein, no DNA. Listed are almost 450,000 distinct CDR3 sequences; 7.3% falls within the top ten. The sequenced material came from blood T cells: a sorted CD56 or NKG2C T cell subset, CD4+ or CD8+ T cells, or bulk PBMC T cells (not recorded which). Source of these receptors: a woman aged 18 to 69 in good health.

This chain joins TRBV11-2 and TRBJ2-7; TCRdb returns TRBD1, unconfirmable since there is no DNA. Germline-derived CDR1 and CDR2 are SGHAT and FQNNGV. CDR3 length: 14 amino acids. The CDR3 region is CASSPTGGEHEQYF.

J is TRBJ2-1 and V is TRBV10-3; absent DNA, TCRdb's TRBD2 call cannot be checked. Germline V lookup: CDR1 ENHRY, CDR2 SYGVKD. The CDR3 length is 14 residues. The CDR3 spells CAIGGLAGGYEQFF.

The chain recombines TRBV20-1 with TRBJ2-1; there is no DNA to check the TCRdb D call of TRBD2. This CDR3 has 15 residues. Germline V gene sequence: CDR1 DFQATT, CDR2 SNEGSKA (reference sequence). The CDR3 reads CSARERASGSVEQFF.

The V gene is TRBV11-2, the J gene TRBJ2-6. CDR3 size: 15 residues. Germline values: CDR1 SGHAT, CDR2 FQNNGV. Here the CDR3 reads CASSVRQVGANVLTF.

The rearrangement uses TRBV29-1 and TRBJ2-7; the D gene TCRdb calls, TRBD2, cannot be checked with no DNA. Germline V CDR1 and CDR2: SQVTM, ANQGSEA. The CDR3 covers 13 residues. The CDR3: CSGLAGVSLEQYF.

The CDR3: CASSLAMYTIYF. The chain links TRBV7-9 to TRBJ1-3. The CDR3 contains 12 residues. The germline V gene has CDR1 SEHNR and CDR2 FQNEAQ (reference sequence).

The rearrangement links TRBV7-9 to TRBJ2-3; TCRdb designates TRBD1, a call that cannot be tested without DNA. This CDR3 comprises 15 residues. Germline V gene sequence: CDR1 SEHNR, CDR2 FQNEAQ (reference sequence). Here the CDR3 reads CASSPEGGRTDTQYF.

J is TRBJ1-2 and V is TRBV6-5. This CDR3 spans 11 amino acids. The germline V gene encodes CDR1 MNHEY and CDR2 SVGAGI. CDR3 amino acids: CATQSEYGYTF.

The J gene is TRBJ2-3, the V gene TRBV25-1; the TRBD1 assignment by TCRdb is unverifiable without DNA. CDR3 length equals 17 residues. Germline CDR1 MGHDK, CDR2 SYGVNS. CDR3 loop: CASSEAGWAVLTDTQYF. The full variable domain, rest sourced from reference TRBV25-1 and TRBJ2-3, is EADIYQTPRYLVIGTGKKITLECSQTMGHDKMYWYQQDPGMELHLIHYSYGVNSTEKGDLSSESTVSRIRTEHFPLTLESARPSHTSQYLCASSEAGWAVLTDTQYFGPGTRLTVL.